This T cell receptor beta chain was obtained from a study of blood T cells in healthy people across ages. A second PCR of about 7 to 12 cycles used a sample-barcoded 5' primer and a J-beta primer mix. TCRdb ran MiXCR on the 5' RACE reads and lists one entry per CDR3 protein. The sample lists 1.5 million to 2 million distinct CDR3 sequences, about 50% occurring once. The germline V gene encodes CDR1 SGHTA and CDR2 FQGNSA. The CDR3 length is 17 residues. V lost 5 bases and J lost 0; bases outside the gene matches: 11. This sequence was found in a woman in her thirties or forties in good health. The V call is TRBV7-2, the J call TRBJ2-3, with 7 bases matching TRBD2. The sequencing sample was made of blood. The CDR3 nucleotides read TGTGCCAGCAGCACCACGCTAGCGGAGATTAGCACAGATACGCAGTATTTT. Protein product: CASSTTLAEISTDTQYF. The full variable domain, completed using reference TRBV7-2 and TRBJ2-3, is GAGVSQSPSNKVTEKGKDVELRCDPISGHTALYWYRQSLGQGLEFLIYFQGNSAPDKSGLPSDRFSAERTGGSVSTLTIQRTQQEDSAVYLCASSTTLAEISTDTQYFGPGTRLTVL.